This paragraph reports one TCR beta chain. This sample was taken from a study of OX40 agonist ivuxolimab in advanced cancers. Turning to the study itself: The study gave patients intravenous ivuxolimab at 0.01 to 10 mg/kg every 2 weeks.

This CDR3 is built from 15 residues. With 3 bases removed from V and 0 bases from J, the gap between germline ends came to 9 bases. Germline assignment: CDR1 KGHSH and CDR2 LQKENI. Clones were read by immunoSEQ multiplex PCR, and TCRdb kept only the in-frame ones, dropping some. The table lists about 46,000 clones, roughly 90% of them singletons. This clonotype was sampled from an adult with an advanced solid tumor such as melanoma, head and neck, liver or kidney cancer. V gene TRBV18 combines with J gene TRBJ1-5; D call uncertain. The sample in question was CD4+ or CD8+ T cells sorted from blood, obtained in a trial of the OX40 agonist ivuxolimab. The CDR3 region is CASSPTDVSNQPQHF. CDR3 nucleotide sequence: TGTGCCAGCTCACCCACGGATGTTAGCAATCAGCCCCAGCATTTT.